The 25 T cell receptor beta chains listed next were all sequenced from one sample in a study of blood T cells in healthy people across ages. The use of a sample-barcoded 5' primer and a J-beta primer mix characterized a second PCR of 7 to 11 cycles. Each CDR3 protein gets one entry after TCRdb re-called the 5' RACE reads with MiXCR. This sample yields about 830,000 distinct CDR3 sequences, of which 55% to 65% are seen a single time; about a quarter belongs to the top ten. The sequenced sample was blood. These receptors came from a man aged 30 to 45 in good health.

This clonotype was seen a few times. The chain employs TRBV5-1 and TRBJ2-5; no definite D call. Germline V gene sequence: CDR1 SGHRS, CDR2 YFSETQ. The CDR3 contains 15 residues. V gave up 0 bases and J gave up 1 base, with 10 bases separating them. Here the CDR3 reads CASSLEKQIQETQYF. The CDR3 DNA is TGCGCCAGCAGCTTGGAAAAGCAAATCCAAGAGACCCAGTACTTC.

The chain couples TRBV7-3 to TRBJ1-1; 7 bases line up with TRBD1. There are 13 residues in the CDR3. The V gene end was trimmed by 4 bases and the J gene end by 7 bases; junction bases not matched to a gene: 6. Germline V gene sequence: CDR1 SGHTA, CDR2 FQGTGA. The CDR3 bases are TGTGCCAGCAGCTCGACAGGGAGAGGTGAAGCTTTCTTT. Its protein is CASSSTGRGEAFF.

The gene calls are TRBV6-5 and TRBJ2-1; 11 positions match TRBD2. V lost 4 bases and J lost 5; bases outside the gene matches: 4. The CDR3 is made up of 15 amino acids. Germline V gene lookup returns CDR1 MNHEY and CDR2 SVGAGI. The CDR3 nucleotides read TGTGCCAGCAGTTCCGCTAGCGGGGGGAACAATGAGCAGTTCTTC. Protein product: CASSSASGGNNEQFF.

The rearrangement joins TRBV15 to TRBJ2-5; maybe TRBD2 (6 bases). Germline lookup yields CDR1 LNHNV and CDR2 YYDKDF (reference sequence). Trimming removed 1 base from V and 2 bases from J, with 8 bases in between. CDR3 length: 14 residues. CDR3 DNA: TGTGCCACCAGCAGAGGAGGAGGGCAAGAGACCCAGTACTTC. Protein sequence: CATSRGGGQETQYF.

The V call is TRBV5-1, the J call TRBJ2-3, with 9 bases aligning to TRBD2. V was pared by 2 bases and J by 1 base, with 2 bases of the junction left unmatched. This CDR3 region has 15 residues. The germline gives CDR1 SGHRS, CDR2 YFSETQ. Here the CDR3 DNA reads TGCGCCAGCAGCTTTCAGCGGGGGGGCACAGATACGCAGTATTTT. Protein product: CASSFQRGGTDTQYF.

The V gene is TRBV6-1, the J gene TRBJ1-6; D is ambiguous. V was trimmed by 9 bases and J by 4 bases, leaving 16 bases between them. The germline V gene has CDR1 MNHNS and CDR2 SASEGT. The CDR3 sequence is 15 residues long. CDR3 in DNA: TGTGCCAGTAATCCGACACTCTCTTATAATTCACCCCTCCACTTT. It is translated as CASNPTLSYNSPLHF.

With respect to this clonotype: A much more abundant neighbour one base away suggests this may be a read error. This chain uses TRBV7-2 with TRBJ1-6, with D uncertain. There are 13 residues in the CDR3. Trimming took 5 bases from V and 7 from J, leaving 9 bases between them. The germline gives CDR1 SGHTA, CDR2 FQGNSA. For the CDR3, the DNA is TGTGCCAGCAGCGATCAAGGGAATTCACCCCTCCACTTT. Encoded protein: CASSDQGNSPLHF.

The chain has TRBV29-1 and TRBJ2-3; D is unresolved. The CDR3 spans 13 residues. In germline, CDR1 is SQVTM, CDR2 ANQGSEA. V dropped 7 bases and J dropped 1 base, with 12 bases sitting between them. CDR3 residues: CSGDQPGTDTQYF. CDR3 sequence (DNA): TGCAGCGGTGACCAACCTGGCACAGATACGCAGTATTTT.

The V gene is TRBV24-1, the J gene TRBJ2-1; D unresolved. V was cut by 2 bases and J by 12 bases, with 13 bases left in between. This CDR3 region has 13 residues. Germline CDR1 reads KGHDR; CDR2 reads SFDVKD. The CDR3 here is CATSDSILLGQFF. In nucleotides, the CDR3 is TGTGCCACCAGTGATTCTATCCTCTTAGGGCAGTTCTTC.

The CDR3 region is CASSYSGLGVSSYEQYF. CDR3 DNA sequence: TGTGCCAGCAGTTACTCGGGGCTTGGGGTGAGCTCCTACGAGCAGTACTTC. This sequence joins TRBV6-5 and TRBJ2-7; weak D call: TRBD1 (5 bases). Germline V gives CDR1 MNHEY, CDR2 SVGAGI. The CDR3 is 17 residues long. V lost 0 bases and J lost 0, with 15 bases in between.

The chain joins TRBV7-8 to TRBJ2-7; weak D call: TRBD2 (5 bases). V was trimmed by 2 bases and J by 7 bases, leaving 15 bases between them. The CDR3 contains 14 residues. Germline V CDR1 and CDR2: SGHVS, FQNEAQ. CDR3 nucleotide sequence: TGTGCCAGCAGCTTATTAGCGCAAATGGGGGAGCAGTACTTC. As protein: CASSLLAQMGEQYF.

V usage is TRBV28 and J usage is TRBJ2-3; 8 bases map to TRBD1. The length of the CDR3 is 16 residues. The trim removed 2 bases at V and 2 bases at J, leaving 6 bases unmatched. CDR1 MDHEN and CDR2 SYDVKM come from the germline V gene. CDR3 nucleotide sequence: TGTGCCAGCAGTTTAGGTGGACAGGGCTTCACAGATACGCAGTATTTT. It encodes CASSLGGQGFTDTQYF.

The rearrangement joins TRBV6-5 to TRBJ1-2, with 8 nucleotides matching TRBD1. Losses at the gene ends were 0 bases for V and 7 bases for J; bases not matched to a gene: 4. CDR1 and CDR2 (germline): MNHEY, SVGAGI. The CDR3 contains 14 residues. DNA of the CDR3: TGTGCCAGCAGTTACTCGACGACAGGGGCTGGCTACACCTTC. It encodes CASSYSTTGAGYTF.

As regards this clonotype: A much larger clonotype is one base distant, so this may be a read error. V and J are TRBV5-6 and TRBJ2-4, with D unclear. The DNA end is a closer match to TRBJ2-7, so the J assignment may be wrong. The CDR3 spans 15 residues. Germline V CDR1 and CDR2: SGHDT, YYEEEE. CDR3 residues: CASSLRRRGTDEQYF. The CDR3 nucleotides are TGTGCCAGCAGCTTGAGAAGGCGAGGAACCGACGAGCAGTACTTC.

The chain recombines TRBV15 with TRBJ2-1; D call uncertain. The J call is doubtful: the DNA matches TRBJ2-7 better. The CDR3 is 15 amino acids. Germline V CDR1 and CDR2: LNHNV, YYDKDF (reference sequence). The CDR3: CATSSAGVTYNEQYF. DNA for the CDR3: TGTGCCACCAGCAGTGCTGGGGTCACCTACAATGAGCAGTACTTC.

This clonotype was picked up a small number of times. The genes are TRBV7-2 and TRBJ2-5, with 8 bases lining up with TRBD1. V trimming: 5 bases; J trimming: 1 base; junction bases outside the gene matches: 3. The CDR3 sequence is 14 residues long. Germline V gene lookup returns CDR1 SGHTA and CDR2 FQGNSA. The CDR3 region has the DNA TGTGCCAGCAGCGTCGACAGGGGCCAAGAGACCCAGTACTTC. Its protein product is CASSVDRGQETQYF.

This clonotype was seen a few times. The J gene is TRBJ2-1, the V gene TRBV9; no clear D gene. This CDR3 region has 17 residues. The V and J ends lost 0 bases and 7 bases respectively, with 20 bases between them. Germline values: CDR1 SGDLS, CDR2 YYNGEE. DNA of the CDR3: TGTGCCAGCAGCGTAGAGCCTAGGACCGAGGTAGGGAATGAGCAGTTCTTC. This encodes CASSVEPRTEVGNEQFF.

This clonotype appeared a single time. The CDR3 region is CSVNLSGGNRRETQYF. The CDR3 DNA follows: TGCAGTGTCAACCTTAGCGGGGGTAACCGTAGGGAGACCCAGTACTTC. The V gene is TRBV20-1, the J gene TRBJ2-7; 9 bases line up with TRBD2. TRBJ2-5 matches the DNA end more closely, so the J call is doubtful. CDR3 size: 16 residues. Per the germline V gene, CDR1 is DFQATT and CDR2 is SNEGSKA (reference sequence).

This chain joins TRBV6-2 or TRBV6-3 and TRBJ1-1; possible D gene TRBD1, 6 bases. The length of the CDR3 is 15 residues. The germline V and J ends were trimmed by 0 bases and 2 bases, with 10 bases remaining between them. Germline V gene lookup returns CDR1 MNHEY and CDR2 SVGEGT. CDR3: CASSYSRTANTEAFF. CDR3 sequence (DNA): TGTGCCAGCAGTTACTCGAGGACAGCAAACACTGAAGCTTTCTTT.

This chain links TRBV25-1 with TRBJ1-2; a possible D gene is TRBD1 (5 bases). The CDR3 spans 12 residues. The germline V and J ends were trimmed by 8 bases and 4 bases, with 11 bases remaining between them. Per the germline V gene, CDR1 is MGHDK and CDR2 is SYGVNS. In DNA, the CDR3 is TGTGCCAGCGGAGGGGCCAGCTATGGCTACACCTTC. Its protein is CASGGASYGYTF.

The J gene is TRBJ2-7, the V gene TRBV28, with 7 nucleotides matching TRBD2. Trimming cost V 6 bases and J 3 bases; bases outside gene matches: 8. There are 14 residues in the CDR3. CDR1 is MDHEN and CDR2 is SYDVKM in the germline V gene. DNA for the CDR3: TGTGCCAGCAGGGACGGGACTACTCTCTACGAGCAGTACTTC. It translates to CASRDGTTLYEQYF.

The chain uses TRBV29-1 and TRBJ1-2; 8 bases line up with TRBD1. The CDR3 runs 13 residues. J lost 4 bases, V lost 4 bases, and 5 bases had no gene match. The V gene's germline CDR1 is SQVTM and CDR2 ANQGSEA. CDR3 in amino acids: CSVGTGSTYGYTF. The CDR3 region has the DNA TGCAGCGTTGGGACAGGGTCCACCTATGGCTACACCTTC.

The V and J genes are TRBV29-1 and TRBJ2-1; D is possibly TRBD2 (7 bases). V was cut by 4 bases and J by 10 bases, with 17 bases left in between. The CDR3 consists of 13 residues. The V gene's germline CDR1 is SQVTM and CDR2 ANQGSEA. The CDR3, as DNA: TGCAGCGTTGGAGGGGGGGCTTATAAGGAGCAGTTCTTC. Residues: CSVGGGAYKEQFF.

This clonotype has a handful of counts. The chain couples TRBV4-3 to TRBJ1-6; D not certain. This CDR3 region has 15 residues. Trimming shortened V by 0 bases and J by 8 bases, and 11 bases separated the two germline ends. In germline, CDR1 is LGHNA, CDR2 YSLEER. The chain's CDR3 is CASSQDGDGYSPLHF. The CDR3 coding sequence is TGCGCCAGCAGCCAAGACGGGGATGGGTATTCACCCCTCCACTTT.

The V call is TRBV20-1, the J call TRBJ2-7; 14 bases map to TRBD2. Germline V gene sequence: CDR1 DFQATT, CDR2 SNEGSKA (reference sequence). The CDR3 loop spans 16 amino acids. V dropped 3 bases and J dropped 3; count of bases not matched to a gene: 7. The CDR3 DNA follows: TGCAGTGCTAGGACTAGCGGGGGGGCTCTGGACTACGAGCAGTACTTC. As protein: CSARTSGGALDYEQYF.